The T cell receptor beta chain described here comes from a study of blood T cell repertoires in COVID-19 (dated by TCRdb to between 2020 and 2021). Regarding the study in general: The collaborator samples originated in the United States, Italy and Spain and spanned the acute and convalescent phases of COVID-19. The prospective study material was composed of cDNA or gDNA derived from T cells, B-cell-depleted T cells, or PBMCs. Where HLA class I and class II types were available, the types were taken from metadata supplied by the sample provider, not from assay-based typing. The dataset comprised deeply sampled blood TCRbeta repertoires from subjects exposed to, actively infected with, or recovered from COVID-19. The repertoires were released in a freely available public database meant as a resource for research on the immune response to SARS-CoV-2. Samples came from the ongoing ImmuneRACE study (first 160 participants) plus 1,254 subjects from 6 global collaborators. The sample metadata nearly always contained a de-identified subject ID, COVID-19 status, age in years and sex. Overall study results and their limits: The amount of clinical and demographic metadata varied by source and participant and was provided uncurated.

Concerning this clone: The clone's antigen remains unknown. The sample holds no much larger clone one base away, and base qualities are not on file.

The immunoSEQ Assay, a bias-controlled multiplex PCR, was used to amplify TCRbeta CDR3 regions from genomic DNA. The source study handled its data this way. Within the assay, amplification of reference gene primers was used to estimate how many nucleated cells each sample contained. Sequence reads were collapsed and filtered to measure the absolute abundance of every unique TCRbeta CDR3 rearrangement. Productive Simpson clonality was computed per sample as the square root of Simpson's diversity index over productive rearrangements. The table comes from immuneACCESS by way of TCRdb, which keeps in-frame sequences with V and J called. Part of the clones is missing from these tables; in studies checked, under half for an unresolved V gene and the rest for unknown reasons. V and J calls and clone size are those listed in that table; D and trimming were worked out from the DNA. For this sample the table gives about 210,000 clones, of which approximately 83% were detected only once. The ten largest clones represent around 2.3% of the sample.

Collaborating institutions collected whole blood in K2EDTA tubes following their own protocols. For TCRbeta analysis, collaborators shipped samples in one of three forms: frozen whole blood, isolated PBMCs, or DNA extracted from either of those sample types. CDR1 and CDR2 were assigned from the germline V gene as SGDLS and YYNGEE. V is clipped by 0 bases and J by 0 bases, and the sequence between their germline boundaries is 4 bases long. From the cysteine up to the phenylalanine, the CDR3 has a length of 13 residues. The read is trimmed to its CDR3 DNA, 39 bases read in frame from base 1. The sequenced material came from peripheral blood. This clonotype was obtained from a woman aged 40 to 55 with active or convalescent COVID-19. The V and J segments used are TRBV9 and TRBJ2-7, with the D gene not confidently named. The DNA is TGTGCCAGCAGCGTAGCAGTCTCCTACGAGCAGTACTTC. It encodes CASSVAVSYEQYF. Reference TRBV9 and TRBJ2-7 proteins supply the regions before and after the CDR3; the full variable domain is: DSGVTQTPKHLITATGQRVTLRCSPRSGDLSVYWYQQSLDQGLQFLIQYYNGEERAKGNILERFSAQQFPDLHSELNLSSLELGDSALYFCASSVAVSYEQYFGPGTRLTVT.